Included here is one TCR beta chain sequence, with context. Its antigen is unidentified. The source of the sample is a study of T cell responses to AZD1222 COVID-19 vaccine. CDR3 length: 14 amino acids. The germline V gene has CDR1 SGHTA and CDR2 FQGTGA. V was shortened by 4 bases and J by 1 base, with 11 bases between the two germline ends. Sequencing was performed with immunoSEQ multiplex PCR; in TCRdb, only in-frame clones are kept and a portion is missing. The repertoire holds 200,000 or so clones, with 75% to 90% as singletons. Study findings and constraints: Baseline seropositives among AZD1222 recipients totaled only 6 or 7.

The V gene is TRBV7-3, the J gene TRBJ2-7; possible D gene TRBD1, 5 bases. The receptor was derived from an adult in good health. Specimen: peripheral blood, collected on day 0 of AZD1222 vaccination. CDR3 sequence reads: CASSSDSASYEQYF. The CDR3 DNA sequence: TGTGCCAGCAGCTCAGACAGCGCGTCCTACGAGCAGTACTTC.